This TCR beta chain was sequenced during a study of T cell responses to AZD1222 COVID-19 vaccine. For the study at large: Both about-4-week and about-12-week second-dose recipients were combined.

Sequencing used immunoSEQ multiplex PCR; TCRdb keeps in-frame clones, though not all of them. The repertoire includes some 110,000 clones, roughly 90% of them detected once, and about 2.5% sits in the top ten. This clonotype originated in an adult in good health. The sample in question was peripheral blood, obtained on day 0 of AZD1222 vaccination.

Here the CDR3 reads CASLMAANTEAFF. Written as DNA, the CDR3 is TGTGCCAGTCTCATGGCGGCGAACACTGAAGCTTTCTTT. This rearrangement joins TRBV19 to TRBJ1-1; D is unclear. Germline V gives CDR1 LNHDA, CDR2 SQIVND (reference sequence). V lost 8 bases and J lost 1, with 11 bases in between. This CDR3 is built from 13 residues.